This entry is about one T cell receptor (beta chain). Its antigen remains unknown. The sample comes from a study of T cell responses to AZD1222 COVID-19 vaccine. Study results and caveats: The study identified only 6 or 7 AZD1222 recipients as seropositive at baseline.

The CDR3 has 14 amino acids. The V gene lost 6 bases and the J gene lost 1 base, with 12 bases spanning the gap. Germline V CDR1 and CDR2: SEHNR, FQNEAQ (reference sequence). Produced via immunoSEQ multiplex PCR; TCRdb's table is partial and in-frame only. The table has approximately 70,000 clones, 88% seen once. Sample: peripheral blood, taken 28 days after the second dose of the MenACWY control vaccine. This chain links TRBV7-9 with TRBJ1-1; the D gene is possibly TRBD1 (5 bases). The source of this sequence is an adult who received the MenACWY meningococcal vaccine as a control. The CDR3 is CASSFRGQNTEAFF. The CDR3 DNA reads TGTGCCAGCAGTTTTAGAGGACAGAACACTGAAGCTTTCTTT.